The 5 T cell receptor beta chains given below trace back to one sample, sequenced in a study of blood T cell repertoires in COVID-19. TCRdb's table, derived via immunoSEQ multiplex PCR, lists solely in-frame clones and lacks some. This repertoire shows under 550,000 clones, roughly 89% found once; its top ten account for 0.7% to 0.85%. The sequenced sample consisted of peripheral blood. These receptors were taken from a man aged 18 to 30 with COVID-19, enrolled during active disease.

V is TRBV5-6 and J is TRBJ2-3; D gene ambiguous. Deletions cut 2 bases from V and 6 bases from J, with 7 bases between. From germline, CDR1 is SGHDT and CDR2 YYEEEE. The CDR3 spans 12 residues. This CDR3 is CASSLTSDTQYF. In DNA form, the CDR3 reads TGTGCCAGCAGCTTAACTTCTGATACGCAGTATTTT.

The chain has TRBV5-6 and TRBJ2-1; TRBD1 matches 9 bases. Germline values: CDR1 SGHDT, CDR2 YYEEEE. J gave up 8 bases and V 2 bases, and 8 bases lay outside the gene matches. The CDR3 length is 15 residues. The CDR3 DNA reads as TGTGCCAGCAGCTTCCTGGGACAGGGTGTCGATGAGCAGTTCTTC. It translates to CASSFLGQGVDEQFF. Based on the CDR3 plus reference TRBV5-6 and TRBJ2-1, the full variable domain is DAGVTQSPTHLIKTRGQQVTLRCSPKSGHDTVSWYQQALGQGPQFIFQYYEEEERQRGNFPDRFSGHQFPNYSSELNVNALLLGDSALYLCASSFLGQGVDEQFFGPGTRLTVL.

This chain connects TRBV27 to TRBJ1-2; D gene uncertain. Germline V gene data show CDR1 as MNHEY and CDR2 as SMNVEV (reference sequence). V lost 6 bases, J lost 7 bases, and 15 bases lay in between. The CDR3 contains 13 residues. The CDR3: CASRLSPTAGYTF. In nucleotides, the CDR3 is TGTGCCAGCAGACTTTCCCCCACAGCTGGCTACACCTTC.

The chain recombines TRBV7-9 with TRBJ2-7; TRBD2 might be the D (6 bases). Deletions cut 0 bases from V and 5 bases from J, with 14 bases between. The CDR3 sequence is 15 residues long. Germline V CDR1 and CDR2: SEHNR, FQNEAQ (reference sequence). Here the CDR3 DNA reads TGTGCCAGCAGCTTAGCGCAGGGACTTGGGGACGAGCAGTACTTC. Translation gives CASSLAQGLGDEQYF. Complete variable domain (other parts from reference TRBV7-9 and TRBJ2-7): DTGVSQNPRHKITKRGQNVTFRCDPISEHNRLYWYRQTLGQGPEFLTYFQNEAQLEKSRLLSDRFSAERPKGSFSTLEIQRTEQGDSAMYLCASSLAQGLGDEQYFGPGTRLTVT.

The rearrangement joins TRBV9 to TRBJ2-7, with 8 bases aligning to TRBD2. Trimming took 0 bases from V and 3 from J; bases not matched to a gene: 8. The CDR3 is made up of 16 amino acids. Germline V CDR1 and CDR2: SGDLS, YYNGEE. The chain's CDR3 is CASSVADEREYYEQYF. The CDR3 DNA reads TGTGCCAGCAGCGTAGCGGACGAGCGGGAGTACTACGAGCAGTACTTC.